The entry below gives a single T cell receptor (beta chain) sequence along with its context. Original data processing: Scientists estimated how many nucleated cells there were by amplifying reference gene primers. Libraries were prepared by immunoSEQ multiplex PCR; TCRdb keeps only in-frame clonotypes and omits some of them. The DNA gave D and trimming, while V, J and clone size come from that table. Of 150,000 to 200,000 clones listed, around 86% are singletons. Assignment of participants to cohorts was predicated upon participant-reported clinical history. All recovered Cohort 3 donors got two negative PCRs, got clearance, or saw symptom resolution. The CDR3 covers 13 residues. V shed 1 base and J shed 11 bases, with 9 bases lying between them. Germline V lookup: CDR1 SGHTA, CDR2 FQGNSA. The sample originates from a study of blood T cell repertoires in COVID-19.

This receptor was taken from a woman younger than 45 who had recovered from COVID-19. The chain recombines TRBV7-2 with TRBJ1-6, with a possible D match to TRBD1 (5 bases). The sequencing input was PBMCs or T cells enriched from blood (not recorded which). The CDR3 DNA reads TGTGCCAGCAGCTTAGAACGGGGGGCACCCCTCCACTTT. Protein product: CASSLERGAPLHF.